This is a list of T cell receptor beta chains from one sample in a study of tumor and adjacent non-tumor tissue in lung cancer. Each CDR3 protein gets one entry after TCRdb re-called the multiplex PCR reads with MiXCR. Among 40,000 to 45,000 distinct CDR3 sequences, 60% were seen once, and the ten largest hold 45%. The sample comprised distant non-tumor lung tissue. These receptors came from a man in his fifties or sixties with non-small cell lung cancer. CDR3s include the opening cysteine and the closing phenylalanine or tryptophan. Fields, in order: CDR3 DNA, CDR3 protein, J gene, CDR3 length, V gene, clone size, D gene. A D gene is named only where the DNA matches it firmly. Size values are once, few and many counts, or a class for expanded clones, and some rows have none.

TGTGCCAGCGCCGGGACAGGGGGCGGTAGCACTGAAGCTTCCTTT	CASAGTGGGSTEASF	TRBJ1-1	15	TRBV12-3/TRBV12-4	-	TRBD1
TGCGCCAGCAGCCATAGACTAGCGGGAGGTCGCGAGCAGTACTTC	CASSHRLAGGREQYF	TRBJ2-7	15	TRBV4-1	many	TRBD2
TGTGCCAGCAGCTCAAACGGTCACCTGGATTTAGCTAACTATGGCTACACCTTC	CASSSNGHLDLANYGYTF	TRBJ1-2	18	TRBV11-2	many	-
TGTGCCACCAGCAGAGATTTAGGGATTTCGGGTCAGCCCCAGCATTTT	CATSRDLGISGQPQHF	TRBJ1-5	16	TRBV15	-	-
TGTGCCAGCGGCTTAGTAAGCTCTAGTACAGATACGCAGTATTTT	CASGLVSSSTDTQYF	TRBJ2-3	15	TRBV11-2	-	-
TGTGCCTGTAACGGACTTTCGAACACCGGGGAGCTGTTTTTT	CACNGLSNTGELFF	TRBJ2-2	14	TRBV30	many	-
TGCAGTGCCTGGACAGCTAATGAAAAACTGTTTTTT	CSAWTANEKLFF	TRBJ1-4	12	TRBV20-1	many	-
TGTGCCATCAGCTCAGGGACAGATAGAAGCTACGAGCAGTACTTC	CAISSGTDRSYEQYF	TRBJ2-7	15	TRBV11-2	-	TRBD1
TGTGCCATCAGTGAGCCCCGGGATAGGGTACATGAGCAGTTTTTC	CAISEPRDRVHEQFF	TRBJ2-1	15	TRBV10-3	once	-
TGTGCCAGCAGTTACCCACTTGTTACCCACAATGAGCAGTTCTTC	CASSYPLVTHNEQFF	TRBJ2-1	15	TRBV6-2/TRBV6-3	many	-
TGCAGTGCTAGAATGGGGGCTGGGAATCAGCCCCAGCATTTT	CSARMGAGNQPQHF	TRBJ1-5	14	TRBV20-1	many	-
TGCAGCGTTGCGACAGGGCATTGGAGCAATCAGCCCCAGCATTTC	CSVATGHWSNQPQHF	TRBJ1-5	15	TRBV29-1	-	TRBD1
TGTGCCAGCAGTGGGGACAGGACGCTGTCGAGGAACAATGAGCCCCAGTATTTT	CASSGDRTLSRNNEPQYF	TRBJ2-3	18	TRBV2	-	TRBD1
TGTGCCAGCAGGCGGGACTTCATGGTGGCTTTCTTT	CASRRDFMVAFF	TRBJ1-1	12	TRBV12-3/TRBV12-4	many	-
TGTGCCAGCAGCTTAACCCGACTAACGGGTACAACGAACACCGGGGAACTGTTTTTT	CASSLTRLTGTTNTGELFF	TRBJ2-2	19	TRBV7-9	-	-
TGCAGCGTTGAAGGGGGCGAAAACACCATATATTTT	CSVEGGENTIYF	TRBJ1-3	12	TRBV29-1	many	-
TGTGCCAGCAGTTTATTAGGTTTCGAGCAGTACTTC	CASSLLGFEQYF	TRBJ2-7	12	TRBV28	many	-
TGTGCCAGCCCCCCCCTCCAGTCTAGTGGTGACTACACCTTC	CASPPLQSSGDYTF	TRBJ1-2	14	TRBV7-9	-	-
TGCAGCGTTGTAAGGACAGACCAAGAGACCCAGTACTTC	CSVVRTDQETQYF	TRBJ2-5	13	TRBV29-1	many	-
TGTGCCAGCAGCAAGGGACTAGCGGGAGGGAGCTCCTACAATGAGCAGTTCTTC	CASSKGLAGGSSYNEQFF	TRBJ2-1	18	TRBV28	-	TRBD2
TGTGCCAGCAGCTTACAGTCAACCCACTGCGAGCAATGCTTC	CASSLQSTHCEQCF	TRBJ2-7	14	TRBV11-2	-	-